This T cell receptor (beta chain) is from a study of early T cells in non-severe SARS-CoV-2 infection. About the research overall: Unsorted whole blood bulk RNA was sequenced, with unpaired chains. General study findings and limits: The study's VDJdb matching favored anti-spike CD8 responses and missed private and CD4 specificities.

The V gene end was trimmed by 0 bases and the J gene end by 3 bases; junction bases not matched to a gene: 3. This CDR3 spans 15 amino acids. From germline, CDR1 is SGDLS and CDR2 YYNGEE. Researchers attached unique molecular identifiers to individual cDNA molecules. TCRdb re-called the 5' RACE reads with MiXCR, one entry per CDR3 protein. The sample holds under 70,000 distinct CDR3 sequences, less than 9.5% seen once. Concerning this clonotype itself: Its specificity is unknown.

The sequencing used whole blood, collected at baseline. The TCR comes from an adult who was a healthcare worker with PCR-confirmed SARS-CoV-2 infection or an uninfected control (not recorded which). The J gene is TRBJ2-1, the V gene TRBV9; TRBD2 aligns across 7 bases. CDR3 residues: CASSVASGIYNEQFF. In nucleotides, the CDR3 is TGTGCCAGCAGCGTAGCAAGCGGGATCTACAATGAGCAGTTCTTC.